The T cell receptor beta chain described here comes from a study of T cell responses to AZD1222 COVID-19 vaccine. Per the germline V gene, CDR1 is MDHEN and CDR2 is SYDVKM. The germline V and J ends were trimmed by 7 bases and 4 bases, with 10 bases remaining between them. The CDR3 sequence is 12 residues long. Only in-frame clones appear in the TCRdb table, and some are missing; sequencing was by immunoSEQ multiplex PCR. Seen here are roughly 140,000 clones, 85% to 95% observed once, and the top ten hold less than 15%. This clone was counted once. Sequences were derived from peripheral blood, sampled after recovery from COVID-19. The chain couples TRBV28 to TRBJ1-2; no clear D. The TCR was taken from an adult who had recovered from COVID-19. The CDR3 is CASIQSGYGYTF. CDR3 DNA: TGTGCCAGCATCCAATCGGGCTATGGCTACACCTTC.